This TCR beta chain was identified in a study of T-cell memory formation after mild COVID-19 (dated by TCRdb to about 2021). Background on the whole study: TCR sequence clusters from the two donors were largely donor specific. Longitudinal TCRalpha and TCRbeta repertoire sequencing tracked T-cell clones expanding and contracting after mild COVID-19 in a couple of donors. Two young, previously healthy adult volunteers made up the cohort, one male and one female. The full study reports these points: Whether the second-wave clones peaking on day 37 were SARS-CoV-2 specific was not confirmed. Only two mild cases were covered by the study, and larger cohorts that include severe cases with pre-infection samples were considered necessary. Balanced CD4/CD8 phenotypes were observed for clones contracting from day 15 to 85, whereas a bias towards CD4+ was observed for a second wave of clones expanding from day 15 to 37. The detection of some responding clones in pre-infection memory suggests that pre-existing cross-reactive memory T cells joined the SARS-CoV-2 response. Contracting CD4+ clones appeared mostly in the CM and EM memory subsets, whereas CD8+ clones were enriched in EMRA.

TCRdb names Illumina NovaSeq 6000 as the instrument used. Using 5'RACE with constant-segment primers, TCRalpha and TCRbeta cDNA libraries were constructed, with sample barcodes and unique molecular identifiers added in the process. Trizol reagent was used to extract RNA from every sample. Libraries were amplified in two PCR steps, with a second sample barcode and Illumina TruSeq adapters added in the second step. Libraries were sequenced on an Illumina NovaSeq with 2 x 150 bp paired-end reads. The paper's data handling went like this. With migec v1.2.7, reads were demultiplexed and then collapsed into UMI-guided consensus sequences. Using mixcr v2.1.11, the UMI consensuses were aligned to TRA and TRB V and J templates and assembled into clonotypes. Clonotypes were classified as expanded or contracted when called significant by both edgeR and NoisET, with noise models trained on biological replicates. For edgeR calls, a false discovery rate-adjusted p below 0.01 and a log2 fold-change threshold of 1 were applied. As an exploratory analysis of dynamics, max-normalized trajectories of the 1000 most abundant clonotypes were examined by PCA with hierarchical clustering. Separately sequenced CD4+ and CD8+ repertoires were used to assign the CD4 or CD8 phenotype of responding clones. The raw public data were reprocessed by TCRdb itself: fastp quality trimming at Q25, MiXCR clonotype calling, in-frame beta chains only. CDR3 protein sequences are deduplicated, and each keeps its most common genes and DNA. TCRdb's processing, not the study's, gives the V and J calls here. The sample has some 300,000 distinct CDR3 sequences on record, 20% to 25% of them singletons. Approximately 22% of the sample is taken by the ten largest.

Ficoll-Paque density gradient centrifugation was the method used to isolate PBMCs. This clonotype was observed a handful of times. Its antigen is still unknown. No base quality information exists; no much larger clone differs at one position. V drops 5 bases and J drops 2 bases, leaving 12 bases in between. CDR1 and CDR2 (DFQATT, SNEGSKA) derive from the germline V gene (reference sequence). Spanning cysteine to phenylalanine, the CDR3 consists of 13 amino acids. CDR3 DNA only is kept here, 39 bases in frame from base 1. Rearrangement joined TRBV20-1 to TRBJ1-2; the D gene is possibly TRBD1, with 5 bases matching. The clonotype comes from a man between 18 and 35 years old who had mild COVID-19 (a few samples of this study predate the infection). The sample titles of this study are shuffled in the database, so cell type and time point are left out; the donor was told from shared clones. The specimen was PBMCs or a T cell subset sorted from them (not recorded which). Here is the DNA: TGCAGTGCTTCCGAACAGGAAAACTATGGCTACACCTTC. This gives the protein CSASEQENYGYTF.